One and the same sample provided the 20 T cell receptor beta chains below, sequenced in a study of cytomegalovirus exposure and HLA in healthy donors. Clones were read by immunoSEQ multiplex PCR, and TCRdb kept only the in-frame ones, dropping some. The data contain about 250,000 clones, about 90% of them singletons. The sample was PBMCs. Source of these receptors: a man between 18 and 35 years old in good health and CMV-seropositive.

The CDR3 here is CASSPEGITTYEQYF. As DNA, the CDR3 is TGTGCCAGCAGCCCCGAGGGGATCACCACCTACGAGCAGTACTTC. The chain links TRBV7-6 to TRBJ2-7; TRBD1 or TRBD2 may be the D gene (5 bases each). Trimming took 5 bases from V and 2 from J, leaving 16 bases between them. Germline CDR1 reads SGHVS; CDR2 reads FNYEAQ. The CDR3 contains 15 residues.

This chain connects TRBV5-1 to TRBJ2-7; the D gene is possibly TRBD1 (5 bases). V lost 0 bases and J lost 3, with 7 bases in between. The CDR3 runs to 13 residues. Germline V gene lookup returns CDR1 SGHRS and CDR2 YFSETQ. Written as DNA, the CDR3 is TGCGCCAGCAGCTTGGGGGGCGGCTACGAGCAGTACTTC. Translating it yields CASSLGGGYEQYF.

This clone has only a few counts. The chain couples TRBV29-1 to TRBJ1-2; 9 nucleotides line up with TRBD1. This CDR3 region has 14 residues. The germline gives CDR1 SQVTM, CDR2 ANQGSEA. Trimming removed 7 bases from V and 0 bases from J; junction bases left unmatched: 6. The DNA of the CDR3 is TGCAGCGCCACAGGGGGCCTTACTAACTATGGCTACACCTTC. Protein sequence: CSATGGLTNYGYTF.

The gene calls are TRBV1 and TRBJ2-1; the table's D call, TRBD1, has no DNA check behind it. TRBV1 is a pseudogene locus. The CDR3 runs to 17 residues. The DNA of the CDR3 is TGCACCAGCAGCCAAGAATCGAGAGGACAGGATTACAATGAGCAGTTCTTC. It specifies CTSSQESRGQDYNEQFF.

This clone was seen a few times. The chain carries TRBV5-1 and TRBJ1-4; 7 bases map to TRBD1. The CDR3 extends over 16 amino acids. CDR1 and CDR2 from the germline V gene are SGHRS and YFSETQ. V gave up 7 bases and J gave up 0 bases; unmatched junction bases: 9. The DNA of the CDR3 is TGCGCCAGCGCGAGGGGACAGTTCACAACTAATGAAAAACTGTTTTTT. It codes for CASARGQFTTNEKLFF.

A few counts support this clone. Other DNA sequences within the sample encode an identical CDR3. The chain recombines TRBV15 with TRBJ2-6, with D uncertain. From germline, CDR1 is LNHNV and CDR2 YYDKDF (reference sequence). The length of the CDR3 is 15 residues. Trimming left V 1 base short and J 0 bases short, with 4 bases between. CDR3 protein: CATSRGNSGANVLTF. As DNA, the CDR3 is TGTGCCACCAGCAGAGGGAACTCTGGGGCCAACGTCCTGACTTTC.

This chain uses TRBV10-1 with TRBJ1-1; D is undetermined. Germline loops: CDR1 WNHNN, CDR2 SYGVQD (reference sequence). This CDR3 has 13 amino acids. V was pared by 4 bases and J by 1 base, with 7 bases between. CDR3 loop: CASSVRRNTEAFF. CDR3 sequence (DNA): TGCGCCAGCAGTGTAAGGAGGAACACTGAAGCTTTCTTT.

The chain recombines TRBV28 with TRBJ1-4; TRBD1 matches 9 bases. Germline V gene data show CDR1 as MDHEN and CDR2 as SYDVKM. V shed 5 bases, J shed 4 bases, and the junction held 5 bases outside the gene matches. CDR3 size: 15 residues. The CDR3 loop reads CASSLPGQGNEKLFF. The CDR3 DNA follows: TGTGCCAGCAGTCTACCGGGACAGGGTAATGAAAAACTGTTTTTT.

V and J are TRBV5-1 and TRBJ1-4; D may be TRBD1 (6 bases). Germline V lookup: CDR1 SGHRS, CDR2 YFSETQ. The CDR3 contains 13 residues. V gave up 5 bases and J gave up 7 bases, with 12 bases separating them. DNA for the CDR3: TGCGCCAGCAGGGTGGGGGCGAGTGAAAAACTGTTTTTT. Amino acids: CASRVGASEKLFF.

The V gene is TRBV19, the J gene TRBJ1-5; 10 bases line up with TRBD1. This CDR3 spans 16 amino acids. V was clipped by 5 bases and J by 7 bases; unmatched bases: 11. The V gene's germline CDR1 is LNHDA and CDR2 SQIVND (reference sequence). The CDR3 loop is CASSSRDRGSSQPQHF. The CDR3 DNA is TGTGCCAGTAGTTCGAGGGACAGGGGAAGTTCGCAGCCCCAGCATTTT. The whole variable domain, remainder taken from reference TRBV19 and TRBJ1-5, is DGGITQSPKYLFRKEGQNVTLSCEQNLNHDAMYWYRQDPGQGLRLIYYSQIVNDFQKGDIAEGYSVSREKKESFPLTVTSAQKNPTAFYLCASSSRDRGSSQPQHFGDGTRLSIL.

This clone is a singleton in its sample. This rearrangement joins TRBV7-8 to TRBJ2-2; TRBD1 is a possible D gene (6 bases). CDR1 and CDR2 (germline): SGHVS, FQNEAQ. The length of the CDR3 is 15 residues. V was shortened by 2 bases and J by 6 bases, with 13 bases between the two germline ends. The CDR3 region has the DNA TGTGCCAGCAGCTTAAACAGGGCCCTACCCGGGGAGCTGTTTTTT. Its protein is CASSLNRALPGELFF.

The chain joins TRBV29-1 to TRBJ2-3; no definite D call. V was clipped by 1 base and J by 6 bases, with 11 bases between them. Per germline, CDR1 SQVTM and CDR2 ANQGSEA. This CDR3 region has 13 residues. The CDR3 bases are TGCAGCGTTGAAGGCTACCCTCAGGATACGCAGTATTTT. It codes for CSVEGYPQDTQYF.

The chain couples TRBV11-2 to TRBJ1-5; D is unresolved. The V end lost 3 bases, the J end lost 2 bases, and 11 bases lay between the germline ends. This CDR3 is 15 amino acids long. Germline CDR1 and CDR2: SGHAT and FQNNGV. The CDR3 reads CASSLDPGGNQPQHF. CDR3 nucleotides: TGTGCCAGCAGCTTGGACCCAGGAGGCAATCAGCCCCAGCATTTT.

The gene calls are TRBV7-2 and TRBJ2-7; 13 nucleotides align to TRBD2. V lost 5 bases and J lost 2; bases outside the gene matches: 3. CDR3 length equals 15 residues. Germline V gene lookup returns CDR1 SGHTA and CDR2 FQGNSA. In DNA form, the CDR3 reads TGTGCCAGCAGCCTGGGGACTAGCGGGACCTACGAGCAGTACTTC. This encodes CASSLGTSGTYEQYF.

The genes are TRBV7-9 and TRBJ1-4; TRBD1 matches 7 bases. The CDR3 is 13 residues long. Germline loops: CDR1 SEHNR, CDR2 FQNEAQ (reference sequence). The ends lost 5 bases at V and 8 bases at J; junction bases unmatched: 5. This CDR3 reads CASSPGTVEKLFF. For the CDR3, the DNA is TGTGCCAGCAGCCCAGGGACAGTCGAAAAACTGTTTTTT.

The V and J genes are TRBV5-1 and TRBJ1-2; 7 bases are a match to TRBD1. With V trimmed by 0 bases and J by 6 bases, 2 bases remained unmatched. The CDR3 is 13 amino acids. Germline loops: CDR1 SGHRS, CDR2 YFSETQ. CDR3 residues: CASSLGDRHGYTF. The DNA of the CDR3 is TGCGCCAGCAGCTTGGGGGACAGACATGGCTACACCTTC.

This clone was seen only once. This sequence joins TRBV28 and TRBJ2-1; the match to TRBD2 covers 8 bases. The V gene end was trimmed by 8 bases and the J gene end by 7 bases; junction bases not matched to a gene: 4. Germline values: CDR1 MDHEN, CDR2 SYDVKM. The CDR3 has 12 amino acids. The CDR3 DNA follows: TGTGCCAGCTCTAGACTAGCGAATGAGCAGTTCTTC. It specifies CASSRLANEQFF.

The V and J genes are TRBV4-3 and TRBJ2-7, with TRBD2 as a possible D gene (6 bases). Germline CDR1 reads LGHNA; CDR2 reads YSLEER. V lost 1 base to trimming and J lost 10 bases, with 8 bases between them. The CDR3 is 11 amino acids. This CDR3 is CASSQGLVQYF. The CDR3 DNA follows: TGCGCCAGCAGCCAAGGACTAGTACAGTACTTC.

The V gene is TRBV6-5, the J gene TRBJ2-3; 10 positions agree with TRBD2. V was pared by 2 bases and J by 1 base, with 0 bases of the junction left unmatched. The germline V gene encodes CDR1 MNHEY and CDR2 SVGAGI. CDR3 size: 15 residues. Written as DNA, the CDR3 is TGTGCCAGCAGTTACCTAGCGGGAGGCACAGATACGCAGTATTTT. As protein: CASSYLAGGTDTQYF.

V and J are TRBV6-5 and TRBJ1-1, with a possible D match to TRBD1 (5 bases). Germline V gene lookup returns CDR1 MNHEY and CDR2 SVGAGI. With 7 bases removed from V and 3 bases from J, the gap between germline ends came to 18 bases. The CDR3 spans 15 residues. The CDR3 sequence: CASTFRGRDDTEAFF. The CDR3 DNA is TGTGCCAGCACCTTTCGGGGCAGGGATGACACTGAAGCTTTCTTT.